The 13 T cell receptor beta chains given below trace back to one sample, sequenced in a study of blood T cell repertoires in COVID-19. TCRdb's table, derived via immunoSEQ multiplex PCR, lists solely in-frame clones and lacks some. The repertoire consists of 200,000 or so clones, with approximately 80% occurring once and the leading ten covering approximately 0.97%. Sequenced input: peripheral blood. The receptors originated from a man aged 55-75 years with COVID-19, enrolled during active disease.

The chain has TRBV7-2 and TRBJ2-2; 7 bases are a match to TRBD2. The J segment lost 4 bases and the V segment lost 1 base, leaving 6 bases of the junction unmatched. The length of the CDR3 is 16 residues. Per the germline V gene, CDR1 is SGHTA and CDR2 is FQGNSA. CDR3 sequence (DNA): TGTGCCAGCAGCTTAGACGGGGGGTGGGGCACCGGGGAGCTGTTTTTT. This translates into CASSLDGGWGTGELFF.

The chain recombines TRBV30 with TRBJ2-7; D gene unclear. Trimming cost V 0 bases and J 4 bases, with 7 bases left between them. CDR1 is GTSNPN, CDR2 SVGIG, per germline (reference sequence). The CDR3 totals 12 residues. As DNA, the CDR3 is TGTGCCTGGAGTGTACAGTGGTACGAGCAGTACTTC. This codes for CAWSVQWYEQYF.

V usage is TRBV24-1 and J usage is TRBJ2-1, with D possibly matching TRBD2 (5 bases). CDR3 length: 16 residues. V lost 0 bases and J 0 bases, leaving 8 bases between the germline ends. Germline-derived CDR1 and CDR2 are KGHDR and SFDVKD. The chain's CDR3 is CATSDLSGFSYNEQFF. CDR3 sequence (DNA): TGTGCCACCAGTGATTTGAGCGGATTCTCCTACAATGAGCAGTTCTTC.

This sequence joins TRBV9 and TRBJ2-7; 8 bases are shared with TRBD1. This CDR3 contains 14 residues. After removal of 2 bases from V and 4 bases from J, the junction contained 5 bases not matched to a gene. From germline, CDR1 is SGDLS and CDR2 YYNGEE. The CDR3 DNA follows: TGTGCCAGCAGCGTGGACAGGGACGGTTACGAGCAGTACTTC. Amino acid sequence: CASSVDRDGYEQYF.

The chain links TRBV6-6 to TRBJ1-4, with D possibly matching TRBD1 (6 bases). Deletions cut 10 bases from V and 3 bases from J, with 18 bases between. This CDR3 has 15 amino acids. Germline values: CDR1 MNHNY, CDR2 SVGAGI (reference sequence). The DNA for the CDR3 is TGTGCCACCGGGGGGCGGGAGGCGTCTAATGAAAAACTGTTTTTT. It codes for CATGGREASNEKLFF.

The chain couples TRBV7-9 to TRBJ1-2, with TRBD1 matching 10 bases. V dropped 5 bases and J dropped 5; count of bases not matched to a gene: 5. CDR3 length equals 14 residues. Germline loops: CDR1 SEHNR, CDR2 FQNEAQ (reference sequence). The CDR3 DNA is TGTGCCAGCAGCCCTGGACAGGGGGTTTATGGCTACACCTTC. Its protein product is CASSPGQGVYGYTF.

This sequence joins TRBV18 and TRBJ2-7; a weak D match, TRBD1 (7 bases). V was clipped by 4 bases and J by 6 bases, with 13 bases between them. The CDR3 loop spans 13 amino acids. Germline CDR1 is KGHSH and CDR2 is LQKENI. CDR3 DNA: TGTGCCAGCTCACAGACAGGGAGGTCCGAGCAGTACTTC. Translation: CASSQTGRSEQYF.

The gene calls are TRBV28 and TRBJ1-5; TRBD1 might be the D (5 bases). CDR3 length equals 15 residues. Germline CDR1 MDHEN, CDR2 SYDVKM. V was pared by 7 bases and J by 9 bases, with 22 bases between. CDR3 sequence reads: CASTPPRAGMRPQHF. In DNA, the CDR3 is TGTGCCAGCACCCCCCCCAGGGCAGGGATGAGGCCCCAGCATTTT. Complete variable domain (other parts from reference TRBV28 and TRBJ1-5): DVKVTQSSRYLVKRTGEKVFLECVQDMDHENMFWYRQDPGLGLRLIYFSYDVKMKEKGDIPEGYSVSREKKERFSLILESASTNQTSMYLCASTPPRAGMRPQHFGDGTRLSIL.

The rearrangement links TRBV10-3 to TRBJ1-5; 9 bases are a match to TRBD1. This CDR3 contains 14 residues. Germline assignment: CDR1 ENHRY and CDR2 SYGVKD. V was clipped by 10 bases and J by 2 bases; unmatched bases: 6. The CDR3, as DNA: TGTGCCACTACCGGGGACAGGGGCAATCAGCCCCAGCATTTT. Translating gives CATTGDRGNQPQHF.

The V gene is TRBV7-2, the J gene TRBJ2-1, with D perhaps matching TRBD2 (7 bases). The CDR3 loop spans 15 amino acids. Germline loops: CDR1 SGHTA, CDR2 FQGNSA. Trimming stripped 5 bases from V and 9 bases from J, with 20 bases between. In DNA, the CDR3 is TGTGCCAGCAGCGCCTCTATGGGGGGGGCGATTGAGCAGTTCTTC. This codes for CASSASMGGAIEQFF.

V is TRBV6-5 and J is TRBJ1-3, with D perhaps matching TRBD1 (6 bases). In germline, CDR1 is MNHEY, CDR2 SVGAGI. The CDR3 covers 13 residues. Trimming removed 6 bases from V and 4 bases from J, with 10 bases in between. The CDR3: CASRQGSGNTIYF. CDR3 nucleotide sequence: TGTGCCAGCAGACAGGGATCCGGAAACACCATATATTTT.

V and J are TRBV9 and TRBJ1-2, with 7 positions matching TRBD1. This CDR3 has 15 amino acids. Germline CDR1 and CDR2: SGDLS and YYNGEE. V was pared by 0 bases and J by 5 bases, with 7 bases of the junction left unmatched. The chain's CDR3 is CASSVAAGTVYGYTF. For the CDR3, the DNA is TGTGCCAGCAGCGTAGCGGCGGGGACAGTGTATGGCTACACCTTC.

The chain recombines TRBV14 with TRBJ1-2, with 7 nucleotides matching TRBD1. The CDR3 totals 14 residues. J was trimmed by 6 bases and V by 4 bases; bases with no gene match: 8. The germline V gene has CDR1 SGHDN and CDR2 FVKESK. The CDR3 is CASSPGTDRNGYTF. The CDR3 DNA follows: TGTGCCAGCAGCCCTGGGACAGATAGAAATGGCTACACCTTC. The full variable domain, with the rest looked up from reference TRBV14 and TRBJ1-2, is EAGVTQFPSHSVIEKGQTVTLRCDPISGHDNLYWYRRVMGKEIKFLLHFVKESKQDESGMPNNRFLAERTGGTYSTLKVQPAELEDSGVYFCASSPGTDRNGYTFGSGTRLTVV.